The 30 T cell receptor beta chains in this list originate from one sample, sequenced in a study of Graves' ophthalmopathy and Graves' hyperthyroidism. CDR3 regions of TCR beta were amplified from RNA transcripts. RT-PCR in the first round used HTBI primers; a second-round multiplex PCR followed. TCRdb itself ran the multiplex PCR reads through MiXCR, one entry per CDR3 protein. The data contain about 600,000 distinct CDR3 sequences, 39% of them singletons. The specimen was peripheral blood or thyroid tissue (not recorded which). Receptor source: an adult man with Graves' hyperthyroidism.

Worth noting for this clonotype: This may come from a read error, since a much larger clone is one base off. The CDR3 sequence: CASSQKGLNTEAFF. In DNA form, the CDR3 reads TGTGCCAGCAGCCAAAAGGGGTTGAACACTGAAGCTTTCTTT. The chain carries TRBV7-9 and TRBJ1-1, with a tentative D call TRBD1 (5 bases). Trimming left V 5 bases short and J 0 bases short, with 10 bases between. Germline values: CDR1 SEHNR, CDR2 FQNEAQ (reference sequence). There are 14 residues in the CDR3.

This clonotype was recorded many times. The V and J genes are TRBV24-1 and TRBJ1-6, with TRBD1 matching 11 bases. Trimming cost V 8 bases and J 7 bases; bases outside gene matches: 3. The CDR3 is 14 amino acids. In germline, CDR1 is KGHDR, CDR2 SFDVKD. CDR3 bases: TGTGCCACCATCAGGGACAGGGGGAATTCACCCCTCCACTTT. Translation: CATIRDRGNSPLHF.

A remark on this clonotype: This may be a read error: a much more frequent sequence differs by one nucleotide. The chain couples TRBV19 to TRBJ2-7; 9 positions match TRBD1. Per germline, CDR1 LNHDA and CDR2 SQIVND (reference sequence). This CDR3 is built from 15 residues. The CDR3 loop is CVSSSGTGFPYEQYF. CDR3 DNA: TGTGTCAGTAGTTCCGGGACAGGGTTTCCCTACGAGCAGTACTTC.

This clonotype was seen ten or more times. This chain connects TRBV2 to TRBJ1-3; TRBD1 aligns across 9 bases. Germline CDR1 is SNHLY and CDR2 is FYNNEI. J was trimmed by 3 bases and V by 7 bases; bases with no gene match: 7. This CDR3 has 15 amino acids. CDR3 sequence (DNA): TGTGCCAGCAAATCACAGGGGGCAGATGGAAACACCATATATTTT. Protein sequence: CASKSQGADGNTIYF. The full variable domain, rest sourced from reference TRBV2 and TRBJ1-3, is EPEVTQTPSHQVTQMGQEVILRCVPISNHLYFYWYRQILGQKVEFLVSFYNNEISEKSEIFDDQFSVERPDGSNFTLKIRSTKLEDSAMYFCASKSQGADGNTIYFGEGSWLTVV.

This clonotype was counted at least ten times. The V call is TRBV10-3, the J call TRBJ1-1; TRBD1 might be the D (6 bases). In germline, CDR1 is ENHRY, CDR2 SYGVKD. V was cut by 6 bases and J by 6 bases, with 17 bases left in between. The CDR3 is 14 residues long. CDR3 sequence reads: CAISIQGLGAEAFF. In DNA, the CDR3 is TGTGCCATCAGCATACAGGGTCTTGGGGCTGAAGCTTTCTTT.

The rearrangement uses TRBV24-1 and TRBJ1-1; weak D call: TRBD1 (5 bases). Germline values: CDR1 KGHDR, CDR2 SFDVKD. Trimming cost V 7 bases and J 7 bases, with 21 bases left between them. The CDR3 is 15 residues long. CDR3 nucleotides: TGTGCCACCAGAACCGGGACTAGCGGTTACAATGAAGCTTTCTTT. Translating gives CATRTGTSGYNEAFF.

This clonotype occurred many times. V usage is TRBV20-1 and J usage is TRBJ1-3; D remains unclear. The germline CDR1 and CDR2 sequences are DFQATT and SNEGSKA (reference sequence). The CDR3 loop spans 16 amino acids. The V end lost 4 bases, the J end lost 1 base, and 17 bases lay between the germline ends. The CDR3 DNA follows: TGCAGTGCTACACCTAGGGTTTTCATTTCTGGAAACACCATATATTTT. Residues: CSATPRVFISGNTIYF.

The chain links TRBV5-1 to TRBJ1-2; D call uncertain. Germline values: CDR1 SGHRS, CDR2 YFSETQ. The length of the CDR3 is 16 residues. Trimming took 6 bases from V and 2 from J, leaving 20 bases between them. CDR3 amino acids: CASKEYGGRINYGYTF. In nucleotides, the CDR3 is TGCGCCAGCAAAGAGTATGGTGGACGGATAAACTATGGCTACACCTTC.

The chain joins TRBV10-3 to TRBJ2-2; possible D gene TRBD2, 8 bases. From germline, CDR1 is ENHRY and CDR2 SYGVKD. The ends were cut back, 9 bases at V and 4 bases at J, with 24 bases in the middle. The length of the CDR3 is 17 residues. The CDR3 is CAIRTDRERGGTGELFF. The DNA for the CDR3 is TGTGCCATTCGGACCGACAGGGAACGGGGGGGCACCGGGGAGCTGTTTTTT.

Comments on this clonotype: One end of the junction is discordant with germline, which a read error may explain. The gene calls are TRBV11-3 and TRBJ1-1; 8 bases line up with TRBD1. This CDR3 is built from 13 residues. CDR1 is SGHNT, CDR2 YENEEA, per germline. The CDR3: CASSTQGDTGAFF. The CDR3 DNA follows: TGTGCCAGCAGCACACAGGGGGACACTGGAGCTTTCTTT.

Only a few counts were recorded for this clonotype. V gene TRBV24-1 combines with J gene TRBJ2-7; D ambiguous. The DNA end lines up better with TRBJ2-1; the J call may be wrong. The CDR3 is made up of 10 amino acids. CDR1 is KGHDR, CDR2 SFDVKD, per germline. CDR3 coding DNA: TGTGCCACCACAATCGGAGAGCAGTTCTTC. This translates into CATTIGEQFF.

This clonotype has ten or more counts. V gene TRBV20-1 combines with J gene TRBJ1-1, with TRBD1 identical over 10 bases. V trimming: 0 bases; J trimming: 3 bases; junction bases outside the gene matches: 4. The germline V gene has CDR1 DFQATT and CDR2 SNEGSKA (reference sequence). The CDR3 loop spans 15 amino acids. The CDR3 spells CSARDRQGADTEAFF. As DNA, the CDR3 is TGCAGTGCTAGAGATCGACAGGGGGCCGACACTGAAGCTTTCTTT.

This sequence joins TRBV5-5 and TRBJ2-2; D gene ambiguous. Per the germline V gene, CDR1 is SGHKS and CDR2 is YYEKEE (reference sequence). Between the trimmed V and J ends, which lost 0 bases and 6 bases, there was a span of 12 bases. The CDR3 contains 15 residues. For the CDR3, the DNA is TGTGCCAGCAGCTTGGGGGTAGTTGATCCCGGGGAGCTGTTTTTT. Residues: CASSLGVVDPGELFF.

The V gene is TRBV7-2, the J gene TRBJ1-2, with a possible D match to TRBD1 (5 bases). V dropped 4 bases and J dropped 3 bases, with 15 bases sitting between them. CDR1 and CDR2 (germline): SGHTA, FQGNSA. The length of the CDR3 is 15 residues. The CDR3 loop is CASSSGLAGDYGYTF. The DNA for the CDR3 is TGTGCCAGCAGCTCCGGACTAGCGGGGGACTATGGCTACACCTTC.

This sequence joins TRBV10-3 and TRBJ1-2, with TRBD1 identical over 9 bases. Germline lookup yields CDR1 ENHRY and CDR2 SYGVKD. This CDR3 is built from 16 residues. V lost 7 bases, J lost 6 bases, and 15 bases stayed unmatched. The CDR3 region has the DNA TGTGCCATCACGCAGGACAGGGGCACAGATCGGGATGGCTACACCTTC. Amino acids: CAITQDRGTDRDGYTF.

This clonotype showed up many times. This sequence joins TRBV7-8 and TRBJ1-4, with 8 bases aligning to TRBD1. This CDR3 is built from 15 residues. Germline-derived CDR1 and CDR2 are SGHVS and FQNEAQ. J lost 8 bases, V lost 3 bases, and 8 bases had no gene match. The chain's CDR3 is CASSLGTTGVEKLFF. Here the CDR3 DNA reads TGTGCCAGCAGCTTGGGGACGACAGGGGTCGAAAAACTGTTTTTT.

As to this clonotype: A read error may be the cause here, since a much bigger clone is one base away. The rearrangement joins TRBV6-5 to TRBJ1-2, with D perhaps matching TRBD1 (5 bases). This CDR3 is built from 16 residues. Germline values: CDR1 MNHEY, CDR2 SVGAGI. V shed 0 bases and J shed 11 bases, with 22 bases lying between them. The CDR3 reads CASSYSINGDPIGYTF. For the CDR3, the DNA is TGTGCCAGCAGTTACTCGATTAATGGGGACCCGATCGGATACACCTTC.

Ten or more counts support this clonotype. Compared with germline, one end of the junction differs, possibly owing to a read error. This sequence joins TRBV24-1 and TRBJ1-2; D gene unclear. CDR3 length equals 14 residues. The germline V gene encodes CDR1 KGHDR and CDR2 SFDVKD. This CDR3 is CAISDFKINYGYTF. In nucleotides, the CDR3 is TGTGCCATCAGTGATTTCAAGATTAACTATGGCTACACCTTC.

V and J are TRBV2 and TRBJ2-4, with 7 bases that match TRBD2. V shed 2 bases and J 8 bases; nucleotides not matched to a gene: 6. The CDR3 is 14 residues long. CDR1 is SNHLY and CDR2 is FYNNEI in the germline V gene. CDR3 sequence: CASSEPRAGDIQYF. CDR3 DNA: TGTGCCAGCAGTGAACCACGGGCGGGGGACATTCAGTACTTC.

This clonotype was observed at least ten times. The chain links TRBV7-3 to TRBJ2-2; tentatively, D is TRBD2 (5 bases). This CDR3 spans 15 amino acids. The V gene's germline CDR1 is SGHTA and CDR2 FQGTGA. V dropped 5 bases and J dropped 1 base, with 11 bases sitting between them. This chain's CDR3 is CASSPPGKNTGELFF. DNA for the CDR3: TGTGCCAGCAGCCCCCCGGGGAAGAACACCGGGGAGCTGTTTTTT.

Of note for this clonotype: Without the conserved terminal phenylalanine or tryptophan, this CDR3 likely stems from a read error. This chain links TRBV30 with TRBJ2-7; 8 bases map to TRBD2. CDR1 GTSNPN and CDR2 SVGIG come from the germline V gene (reference sequence). This CDR3 spans 15 amino acids. V was pared by 4 bases and J by 5 bases, with 13 bases of the junction left unmatched. In DNA, the CDR3 is TGTGCCTGGATGGGTGGCAGCGGGAGTGTCAACGAGCAGTACTCC. Translated: CAWMGGSGSVNEQYS.

This clonotype has ten or more counts. As DNA, the CDR3 is TGTGCCAGCAGCTTATGGTCAAACCGGGACCGACCTTACGAGCAGTACTTC. Protein product: CASSLWSNRDRPYEQYF. V gene TRBV7-9 combines with J gene TRBJ2-7; D may match TRBD1 or TRBD2 (5 bases each). Trimming removed 2 bases from V and 4 bases from J, with 21 bases in between. Germline V lookup: CDR1 SEHNR, CDR2 FQNEAQ (reference sequence). This CDR3 has 17 residues.

The V gene is TRBV10-3, the J gene TRBJ2-5; D gene unclear. CDR1 and CDR2 (germline): ENHRY, SYGVKD. Trimming cost V 6 bases and J 2 bases, with 10 bases left between them. CDR3 length: 13 residues. CDR3 residues: CAISGNVQETQYF. The CDR3 DNA reads TGTGCCATCAGCGGCAACGTGCAAGAGACCCAGTACTTC.

Many counts were recorded for this clonotype. The chain recombines TRBV19 with TRBJ1-5; D is uncertain. The CDR3 runs to 16 residues. The germline V and J ends were trimmed by 2 bases and 1 base, with 12 bases remaining between them. Germline V gene sequence: CDR1 LNHDA, CDR2 SQIVND (reference sequence). The DNA for the CDR3 is TGTGCCAGTAGTATATACGAGGGAGGGAGCAATCAGCCCCAGCATTTT. Protein product: CASSIYEGGSNQPQHF.

At least ten counts were recorded for this clonotype. The V gene is TRBV12-3 or TRBV12-4, the J gene TRBJ2-7; TRBD2 agrees at 10 bases. Trimming cost V 2 bases and J 4 bases; bases outside gene matches: 8. The CDR3 runs to 16 residues. The CDR3 is CASSLSVASGSYEQYF. The CDR3 nucleotides read TGTGCCAGCAGTTTAAGTGTTGCTAGCGGGAGTTACGAGCAGTACTTC.

This clonotype has a handful of counts. V and J are TRBV7-9 and TRBJ2-7; D might be TRBD2 (7 bases). CDR1 SEHNR and CDR2 FQNEAQ come from the germline V gene (reference sequence). The CDR3 consists of 15 residues. V was shortened by 6 bases and J by 3 bases, with 18 bases between the two germline ends. This CDR3 reads CASSPWGGWGYEQYF. The CDR3 DNA reads TGTGCCAGCAGTCCTTGGGGGGGCTGGGGCTACGAGCAGTACTTC.

This clonotype was seen repeatedly, ten times or more. The chain joins TRBV19 to TRBJ2-7; TRBD2 is a possible D gene (5 bases). CDR1 and CDR2 from the germline V gene are LNHDA and SQIVND (reference sequence). The CDR3 contains 12 residues. V was cut by 3 bases and J by 6 bases, with 9 bases left in between. CDR3 sequence (DNA): TGTGCCAGTAGTATCGCTCGGGGCGAGCAGTACTTC. Translating gives CASSIARGEQYF.

This clonotype was detected a few times. A much larger clone is a single base away; this may be a read error. This rearrangement joins TRBV20-1 to TRBJ2-2, with a possible D match to TRBD2 (6 bases). The length of the CDR3 is 15 residues. Germline V gives CDR1 DFQATT, CDR2 SNEGSKA (reference sequence). CDR3 sequence: CSARDGAGNTGELSF. The DNA of the CDR3 is TGCAGTGCTAGAGATGGTGCGGGAAACACCGGGGAGCTGTCTTTT.

A remark on this clonotype: This may come from a read error, since a much larger clone is one base off. The CDR3 does not close with the conserved phenylalanine or tryptophan, likely indicating a read error. The chain has TRBV7-9 and TRBJ2-7; D is uncertain. This CDR3 contains 13 residues. In germline, CDR1 is SEHNR, CDR2 FQNEAQ (reference sequence). With 5 bases removed from V and 0 bases from J, the gap between germline ends came to 8 bases. The CDR3 loop reads CASSPSLSYEQYC. The CDR3 DNA is TGTGCCAGCAGCCCAAGTCTCTCCTACGAGCAGTACTGC.

This rearrangement joins TRBV7-2 to TRBJ1-2, with TRBD1 identical over 7 bases. The germline V gene has CDR1 SGHTA and CDR2 FQGNSA. The CDR3 runs to 12 residues. V lost 5 bases, J lost 8 bases, and 5 bases stayed unmatched. The CDR3 reads CASSAVTGGYTF. DNA of the CDR3: TGTGCCAGCAGCGCAGTGACAGGGGGCTACACCTTC.